A single sample is the source of the 10 T cell receptor beta chains below, sequenced in a study of neurological immune-mediated disorders. Described time point: longitudinal time-point 1 (baseline). MiXCR, run by TCRdb on the 5' RACE reads, gives a single entry per CDR3 protein. This sample has tens of thousands of distinct CDR3 sequences, with 9.5% to 13% found just once. Sequenced material: PBMCs. Receptors were obtained from a man aged 30-40 years in good health.

The V gene is TRBV5-5, the J gene TRBJ2-4, with 13 bases matching TRBD2. V gave up 4 bases and J gave up 0 bases; unmatched junction bases: 10. CDR3 size: 19 residues. Germline V gives CDR1 SGHKS, CDR2 YYEKEE (reference sequence). For the CDR3, the DNA is TGTGCCAGCAGCCTAAGCGGGACTAGCGGGACCCTAGCCAAAAACATTCAGTACTTC. This codes for CASSLSGTSGTLAKNIQYF.

V is TRBV5-1 and J is TRBJ2-1; D is uncertain. The length of the CDR3 is 12 residues. Germline V CDR1 and CDR2: SGHRS, YFSETQ. V shed 2 bases and J shed 6 bases, with 6 bases lying between them. As DNA, the CDR3 is TGCGCCAGCAGCTTTGGCGGCAATGAGCAGTTCTTC. This sequence encodes CASSFGGNEQFF.

With respect to this clonotype: This sequence may be a read error, since a much larger clone differs from it by one base. The V call is TRBV20-1, the J call TRBJ1-5; D unclear. This CDR3 region has 12 residues. Germline CDR1 is DFQATT and CDR2 is SNEGSKA (reference sequence). As DNA, the CDR3 is TGCAGTGCACAGCCTAGCAATCATCCCCAGCATTTT. Translating gives CSAQPSNHPQHF.

This clonotype was detected ten times or more. The CDR3 DNA reads TGCGCCAGCAGCCAGGTCAACAATCAGCCCCAGCATTTT. As protein: CASSQVNNQPQHF. The chain joins TRBV4-1 to TRBJ1-5; no definite D call. Germline CDR1 and CDR2: MGHRA and YSYEKL. The CDR3 is made up of 13 amino acids. V lost 3 bases and J lost 3, with 6 bases in between.

This clonotype has more than one count but fewer than ten. The chain carries TRBV5-1 and TRBJ2-2; a possible D gene is TRBD2 (6 bases). With 4 bases removed from V and 3 bases from J, the gap between germline ends came to 13 bases. CDR1 SGHRS and CDR2 YFSETQ come from the germline V gene. The CDR3 contains 15 residues. The CDR3 spells CASSESGGYTGELFF. The CDR3 DNA reads as TGCGCCAGCAGCGAATCCGGGGGATACACCGGGGAGCTGTTTTTT.

In the case of this clonotype: This sequence may be a read error, since a much larger clone differs from it by one base. The chain's CDR3 is CANTLTGSSYNSPLHF. CDR3 in DNA: TGTGCCAACACCCTGACAGGGAGCTCCTATAATTCACCCCTCCACTTT. This chain uses TRBV7-9 with TRBJ1-6, with TRBD1 matching 7 bases. Trimming took 10 bases from V and 0 from J; bases not matched to a gene: 9. This CDR3 has 16 amino acids. Germline V gives CDR1 SEHNR, CDR2 FQNEAQ (reference sequence). The full variable domain, in which reference TRBV7-9 and TRBJ1-6 provide the parts outside the CDR3, is DTGVSQNPRHKITKRGQNVTFRCDPISEHNRLYWYRQTLGQGPEFLTYFQNEAQLEKSRLLSDRFSAERPKGSFSTLEIQRTEQGDSAMYLCANTLTGSSYNSPLHFGNGTRLTVT.

This clonotype was seen at least ten times. This sequence joins TRBV29-1 and TRBJ2-7; D could derive from TRBD1 or TRBD2 (5 bases each). CDR1 and CDR2 (germline): SQVTM, ANQGSEA. Between the trimmed V and J ends, which lost 7 bases and 2 bases, there was a span of 18 bases. The CDR3 consists of 14 residues. CDR3 residues: CSAYLWDGAYEQYF. DNA for the CDR3: TGCAGCGCCTATCTCTGGGACGGAGCCTACGAGCAGTACTTC.

This clonotype occurred many times. The chain couples TRBV20-1 to TRBJ2-7; no reliable D call. The CDR3 is 13 amino acids. Germline V lookup: CDR1 DFQATT, CDR2 SNEGSKA (reference sequence). Between the trimmed V and J ends, which lost 6 bases and 4 bases, there was a span of 16 bases. The CDR3 DNA follows: TGCAGTGCACCGGACCGTTCACCTTACGAGCAGTACTTC. This gives the protein CSAPDRSPYEQYF.

This clonotype was picked up many times. The V gene is TRBV27, the J gene TRBJ2-6; D ambiguous. The germline gives CDR1 MNHEY, CDR2 SMNVEV (reference sequence). Between the trimmed V and J ends, which lost 1 base and 0 bases, there was a span of 10 bases. The CDR3 totals 17 residues. CDR3 sequence: CASSLWASSSGANVLTF. DNA of the CDR3: TGTGCCAGCAGTTTATGGGCCAGCAGCTCTGGGGCCAACGTCCTGACTTTC.

V usage is TRBV12-3 or TRBV12-4 and J usage is TRBJ1-5; D not certain. The length of the CDR3 is 13 residues. With 4 bases removed from V and 1 base from J, the gap between germline ends came to 5 bases. For the CDR3, the DNA is TGTGCCAGCAGTTCACAAAGCAATCAGCCCCAGCATTTT. Its protein product is CASSSQSNQPQHF.